Below are 2 T cell receptor beta chains sequenced from a single sample in a study of CXCR3-negative and CXCR3-positive naive CD8 T cells. The authors made the TRB cDNA libraries by 5' RACE using UMI labels. TCRdb re-called the 5' RACE reads and shows each CDR3 protein once, DNA omitted. This table lists approximately 83,000 distinct CDR3 sequences. Sequencing was performed on naive CXCR3- CD8+ T cells from blood. Subset given: CD45RO-CCR7+CD27+CD95- naive CD8+ T cells lacking CXCR3 (TNR3-). The receptor set was obtained from a human donor in good health. Some clones in this sample may be carry-over from other donors' samples.

The rearrangement joins TRBV28 to TRBJ2-5; no DNA is available, so the TRBD1 call from TCRdb remains unchecked. Germline V gene lookup returns CDR1 MDHEN and CDR2 SYDVKM. The CDR3 length is 14 residues. The CDR3 loop reads CASSLWGLEETQYF.

This sequence joins TRBV5-1 and TRBJ1-2; there is no DNA to check the TCRdb D call of TRBD1. Germline lookup yields CDR1 SGHRS and CDR2 YFSETQ. The CDR3 sequence is 16 residues long. The chain's CDR3 is CASSSNPGTGDYGYTF. The variable domain in full, completed from reference TRBV5-1 and TRBJ1-2, reads KAGVTQTPRYLIKTRGQQVTLSCSPISGHRSVSWYQQTPGQGLQFLFEYFSETQRNKGNFPGRFSGRQFSNSRSEMNVSTLELGDSALYLCASSSNPGTGDYGYTFGSGTRLTVV.